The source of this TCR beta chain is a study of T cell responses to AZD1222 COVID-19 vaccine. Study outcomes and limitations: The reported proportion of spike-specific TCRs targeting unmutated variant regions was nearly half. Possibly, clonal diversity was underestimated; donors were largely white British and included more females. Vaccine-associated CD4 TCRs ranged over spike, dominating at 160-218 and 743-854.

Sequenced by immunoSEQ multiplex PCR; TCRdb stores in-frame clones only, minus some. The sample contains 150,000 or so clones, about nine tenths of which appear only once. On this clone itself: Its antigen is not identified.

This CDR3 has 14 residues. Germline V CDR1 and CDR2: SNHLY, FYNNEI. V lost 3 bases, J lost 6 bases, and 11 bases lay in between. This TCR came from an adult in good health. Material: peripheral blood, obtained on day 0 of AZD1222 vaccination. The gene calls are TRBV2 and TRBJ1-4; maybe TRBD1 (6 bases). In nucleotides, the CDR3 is TGTGCCAGCAGTGATCTTACAGGGTATGAAAAACTGTTTTTT. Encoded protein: CASSDLTGYEKLFF.